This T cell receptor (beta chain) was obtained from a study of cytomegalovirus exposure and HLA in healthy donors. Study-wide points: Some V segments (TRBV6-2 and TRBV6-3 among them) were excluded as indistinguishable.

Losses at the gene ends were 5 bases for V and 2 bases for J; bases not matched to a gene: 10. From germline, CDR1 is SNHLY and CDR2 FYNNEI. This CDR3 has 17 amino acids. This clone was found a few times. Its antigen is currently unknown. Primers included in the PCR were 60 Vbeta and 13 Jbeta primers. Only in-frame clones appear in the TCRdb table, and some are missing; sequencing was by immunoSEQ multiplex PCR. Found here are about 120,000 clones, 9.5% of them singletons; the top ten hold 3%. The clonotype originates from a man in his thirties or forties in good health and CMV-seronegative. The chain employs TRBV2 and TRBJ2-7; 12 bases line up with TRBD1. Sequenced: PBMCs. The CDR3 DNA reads TGTGCCAGCAGTACGCACCGGGACAGGGGGCGCCCCTACGAGCAGTACTTC. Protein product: CASSTHRDRGRPYEQYF.